The entry below gives a single T cell receptor (beta chain) sequence along with its context. The sample belongs to a study of blood T cell repertoires in COVID-19. Using immunoSEQ multiplex PCR, the repertoire was profiled, and TCRdb retains in-frame clones only, with some absent. The table records 300,000 to 450,000 clones, around 90% of them present only once. The CDR3 length is 14 residues. V was clipped by 5 bases and J by 5 bases, with 16 bases between them. From germline, CDR1 is MNHEY and CDR2 SVGEGT. The clonotype was recovered from a woman in her thirties with COVID-19, enrolled during active disease. The chain is built from TRBV6-2 or TRBV6-3 and TRBJ2-7; D is perhaps TRBD1 (6 bases). The sequencing sample was made of peripheral blood. CDR3 region: CASSENRELHEQYF. The CDR3 bases are TGTGCCAGCAGTGAGAACAGGGAACTCCACGAGCAGTACTTC.